Given below is one T cell receptor (beta chain) in context. This sample is part of a study of blood T cell repertoires in COVID-19. There are 15 residues in the CDR3. Germline V lookup: CDR1 LGHDT, CDR2 YNNKEL (reference sequence). V lost 4 bases to trimming and J lost 2 bases; unmatched junction nucleotides: 3. Data came from immunoSEQ multiplex PCR; TCRdb stores just in-frame clones and leaves some out. The sample has 250,000 to 400,000 clones, approximately 88% seen once. The receptor was isolated from a woman aged 25-40 years with COVID-19, enrolled during active disease. Sequenced: peripheral blood. The chain joins TRBV3-1 (or the pseudogene TRBV3-2) to TRBJ1-3, with 9 nucleotides matching TRBD1. The CDR3 nucleotides are TGTGCCAGCAGCCTTGGGACAGGGCCTGGAAACACCATATATTTT. It translates to CASSLGTGPGNTIYF.